This TCR beta chain is from a study of blood T cell repertoires in COVID-19. The table came from immunoSEQ multiplex PCR; TCRdb's copy has only in-frame clones and leaves some out. This table has tens of thousands of clones, 70% to 90% appearing once. V lost 8 bases and J lost 0; bases outside the gene matches: 9. The CDR3 covers 16 residues. CDR1 is MNHEY and CDR2 is SMNVEV in the germline V gene (reference sequence). The sequenced sample was peripheral blood. The chain combines TRBV27 with TRBJ1-5, with 8 bases fitting TRBD1. The sequence came from a woman in her 70s in a cohort sampled during active COVID-19. CDR3 region: CASRRTGIYSNQPQHF. The CDR3 DNA reads TGTGCCAGCCGTAGGACAGGGATTTATAGCAATCAGCCCCAGCATTTT.